This record looks at one T cell receptor beta chain sequence and its context. Original processing notes: Amplification of reference gene primers provided the estimated nucleated cell counts. Sequenced by immunoSEQ multiplex PCR; TCRdb stores in-frame clones only, minus some. V and J calls and clone size are as listed in that table; D and trimming were resolved from the DNA. The sample includes tens of thousands of clones, under 70% of them seen just once. V lost 2 bases to trimming and J lost 8 bases; unmatched junction nucleotides: 8. CDR1 and CDR2 from the germline V gene are SQVTM and ANQGSEA. The CDR3 runs 14 residues. The sample originates from a study of blood T cell repertoires in COVID-19. Background on the study: The origin of the acute and convalescent COVID-19 samples was the United States, Italy and Spain. T cells, B-cell-depleted T cells, or PBMCs provided the cDNA or gDNA that served as material.

The sample comprised peripheral blood. The V gene is TRBV29-1, the J gene TRBJ1-4; 7 nucleotides line up with TRBD1. This clonotype was obtained from a woman aged 65 to 85 with acute or convalescent COVID-19. CDR3 loop: CSVEIGGGSEKLFF. CDR3 in DNA: TGCAGCGTTGAAATCGGAGGGGGCTCCGAAAAACTGTTTTTT.